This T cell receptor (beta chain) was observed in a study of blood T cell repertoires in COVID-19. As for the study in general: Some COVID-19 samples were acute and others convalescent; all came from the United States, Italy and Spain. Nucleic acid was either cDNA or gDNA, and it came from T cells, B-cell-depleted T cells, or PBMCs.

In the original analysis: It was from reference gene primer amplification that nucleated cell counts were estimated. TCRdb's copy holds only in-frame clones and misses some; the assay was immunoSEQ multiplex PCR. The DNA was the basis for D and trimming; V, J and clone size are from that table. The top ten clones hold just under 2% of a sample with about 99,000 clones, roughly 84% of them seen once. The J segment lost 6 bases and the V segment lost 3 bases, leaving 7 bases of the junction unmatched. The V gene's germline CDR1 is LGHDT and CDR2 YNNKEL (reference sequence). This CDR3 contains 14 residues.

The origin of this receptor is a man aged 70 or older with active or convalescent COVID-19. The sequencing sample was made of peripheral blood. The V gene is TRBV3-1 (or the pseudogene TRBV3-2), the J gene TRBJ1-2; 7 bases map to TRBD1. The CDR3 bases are TGTGCCAGCAGCCATAGGACAGGTATAAATGGCTACACCTTC. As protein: CASSHRTGINGYTF.